These T cell receptor beta chains were read from a single sample in a study of OX40 agonist ivuxolimab in advanced cancers. Assay used: immunoSEQ multiplex PCR; TCRdb lists only in-frame clones, some missing. The sample contains tens of thousands of clones, around 90% of which appear only once. The sample was CD4+ or CD8+ T cells sorted from blood, taken in a trial of the OX40 agonist ivuxolimab. The receptors come from an adult with an advanced solid tumor such as melanoma, head and neck, liver or kidney cancer. The CDR3 runs from the conserved cysteine through the conserved F or W. Fields, in order: clone size, J gene, D gene, V gene, CDR3 DNA, CDR3 protein. D genes are given only for firm matches. Not every row has a clone size; where given, it reads once, few, many or a size class.

-,TRBJ2-7,TRBD2,TRBV7-2,TGTGCCAGCAGCCCACCGGGACTAGCGGGAGGCTCCTACGAGCAGTACTTC,CASSPPGLAGGSYEQYF
-,TRBJ2-1,TRBD2,TRBV11-3,TGTGCCAGCAGCCGCAGCGGGAGGGCGCGGAATGAGCAGTTCTTC,CASSRSGRARNEQFF
once,TRBJ1-5,TRBD1,TRBV2,TGTGCCAGCAGGGGGCAGGGGGATCAGCCCCAGCATTTT,CASRGQGDQPQHF
-,TRBJ1-2,TRBD1,TRBV28,TGTGCCAGCTTGGACCGACAGGGGGCGAACTATGGCTACACCTTC,CASLDRQGANYGYTF
-,TRBJ2-7,-,TRBV7-2,TGTGCCAGCAGCCCCCCACCAGGGCTTCTCGAGCAGTACTTC,CASSPPPGLLEQYF
-,TRBJ2-5,-,TRBV7-2,TGTGCCAGCAGCTTAGGGAGCGGCGGAAACGGAGAGACCCAGTACTTC,CASSLGSGGNGETQYF
-,TRBJ2-1,-,TRBV7-6,TGTGCCAGCAGCTTAGCGTATGGGAAGAGCTCCTACAATGAGCAGTTCTTC,CASSLAYGKSSYNEQFF
-,TRBJ1-3,-,TRBV7-6,TGTGCCAGCAGCTTAGCTGGGGGCTCTGGAAACACCATATATTTT,CASSLAGGSGNTIYF
-,TRBJ2-5,-,TRBV27,TGTGCCAGCAGTCCCAATAGTCCAGGGGCCCAGACCCAGTACTTC,CASSPNSPGAQTQYF
-,TRBJ2-1,TRBD2,TRBV10-2,TGCGCCAGCAACTTAGGGACTAGCGGGAGTACGAATGAGCAGTTCTTC,CASNLGTSGSTNEQFF
-,TRBJ2-7,TRBD1,TRBV9,TGTGCCAGCAGCGTAGCGGGGACAGGGACAAACGAGCAGTACTTC,CASSVAGTGTNEQYF
-,TRBJ1-4,-,TRBV19,TGTGCCAGTAGTATGGGTAATTATGAAAAACTGTTTTTT,CASSMGNYEKLFF
-,TRBJ2-5,-,TRBV7-2,TGTGCCAGCAGCTTAAGCGAGACCCAGTACTTC,CASSLSETQYF
-,TRBJ2-6,-,TRBV5-5,TGTGCCAGCAGCTTAATGGTAGGGCCATCTGGGGCCAACGTCCTGACTTTC,CASSLMVGPSGANVLTF
-,TRBJ1-1,-,TRBV19,TGTGCCAGTAGTATAGATCGAATTATGAACACTGAAGCTTTCTTT,CASSIDRIMNTEAFF
-,TRBJ2-7,-,TRBV23-1,TGCGCCAGCAGTCAATCGGGCCGGAGGCAGTCCTACGAGCAGTACTTC,CASSQSGRRQSYEQYF
-,TRBJ2-7,TRBD2,TRBV7-8,TGTGCCAGCAGCCGTGGTAGCGGGGGAGGGTACGAGCAGTACTTC,CASSRGSGGGYEQYF
-,TRBJ2-7,TRBD2,TRBV5-1,TGCGCCAGCAGCCCCCTAGGCGGGAGGATCGGCGAGCAGTACTTC,CASSPLGGRIGEQYF
-,TRBJ2-7,-,TRBV12-2,TGTGCCAGCAGCTCAGGGACAGGGGGCGAGCAGTACTTC,CASSSGTGGEQYF
-,TRBJ1-6,TRBD1,TRBV7-9,TGTGCCAGCAGCGCGCCGGGACAGGGGTATAATTCACCCCTCCACTTT,CASSAPGQGYNSPLHF